Listed here are 20 T cell receptor beta chains from one sample, sequenced in a study of cytomegalovirus exposure and HLA in healthy donors (dated by TCRdb to 2016 to 2017). The library was made by the immunoSEQ multiplex PCR assay. The multiplex PCR relied on a mix of 60 forward primers for TCR Vbeta segments and 13 reverse primers for TCR Jbeta segments. TCRdb holds this immuneACCESS table with in-frame rearrangements only. Some clones are missing; in checked studies, unresolved V genes explain under half, and the rest has no known cause. Across this sample there are 95,000 to 100,000 clones, with roughly 70% seen only once. Jointly, the top ten make up more than 9% of the sample. The sequenced material came from PBMCs. These receptors were collected from a man aged 45-60 years in good health and CMV-seronegative.

This clone was counted once. The chain carries TRBV5-4 and TRBJ2-1; D is possibly TRBD1 (8 bases). V gave up 4 bases and J gave up 5 bases, with 16 bases separating them. This CDR3 spans 15 amino acids. Germline V gives CDR1 SGHNT, CDR2 YYREEE (reference sequence). DNA for the CDR3: TGTGCCAGCAGCCCCAGGGGGGGACAGGACAATGAGCAGTTCTTC. Its protein product is CASSPRGGQDNEQFF.

V and J are TRBV5-1 and TRBJ2-3, with 7 bases identical to TRBD2. After removal of 4 bases from V and 0 bases from J, the junction contained 8 bases not matched to a gene. This CDR3 region has 16 residues. Germline values: CDR1 SGHRS, CDR2 YFSETQ. The CDR3 here is CASSRPGTTSTDTQYF. The CDR3 region has the DNA TGCGCCAGCAGCAGGCCCGGGACTACTAGCACAGATACGCAGTATTTT.

This clone was detected a few times. The chain couples TRBV7-2 to TRBJ2-7; TRBD2 matches 8 bases. The CDR3 runs 15 residues. The ends lost 0 bases at V and 3 bases at J; junction bases unmatched: 4. Germline V lookup: CDR1 SGHTA, CDR2 FQGNSA. The CDR3 sequence is CASSLAAGGDYEQYF. The CDR3 coding sequence is TGTGCCAGCAGCTTAGCGGCGGGAGGTGACTACGAGCAGTACTTC.

The chain couples TRBV19 to TRBJ2-3, with TRBD1 identical over 9 bases. The CDR3 has 15 residues. With V trimmed by 3 bases and J by 4 bases, 5 bases remained unmatched. Germline V lookup: CDR1 LNHDA, CDR2 SQIVND (reference sequence). DNA of the CDR3: TGTGCCAGTAGTATTGGGGACAGGGACTCAGATACGCAGTATTTT. This codes for CASSIGDRDSDTQYF. The full variable domain, rest sourced from reference TRBV19 and TRBJ2-3, is DGGITQSPKYLFRKEGQNVTLSCEQNLNHDAMYWYRQDPGQGLRLIYYSQIVNDFQKGDIAEGYSVSREKKESFPLTVTSAQKNPTAFYLCASSIGDRDSDTQYFGPGTRLTVL.

The chain recombines TRBV4-3 with TRBJ2-7, with 11 bases identical to TRBD1. CDR1 is LGHNA, CDR2 YSLEER, per germline. This CDR3 contains 14 residues. Germline trimming cut 4 bases from V and 4 bases from J; bases unmatched to any gene: 3. The CDR3 nucleotides are TGCGCCAGCAGCCCCGGGACAGGGGGATACGAGCAGTACTTC. This codes for CASSPGTGGYEQYF.

The rearrangement uses TRBV28 and TRBJ2-7; possibly TRBD1 for D (5 bases). Trimming pared 5 bases from V and 3 bases from J, leaving 23 bases between. Germline V gene data show CDR1 as MDHEN and CDR2 as SYDVKM. The CDR3 is made up of 17 amino acids. In DNA form, the CDR3 reads TGTGCCAGCAGTCCCGAGAGCCTCCACTCCCAGGGCTACGAGCAGTACTTC. Translation gives CASSPESLHSQGYEQYF.

The rearrangement joins TRBV6-6 to TRBJ1-4, with 7 bases identical to TRBD1. Looked up from germline, CDR1 is MNHNY and CDR2 is SVGAGI (reference sequence). Trimming cost V 6 bases and J 7 bases; bases outside gene matches: 8. The CDR3 runs to 14 residues. The CDR3 nucleotides are TGTGCCAGCAGACTGGGACAGCCCAGTGAAAAACTGTTTTTT. It is translated as CASRLGQPSEKLFF.

The chain combines TRBV6-6 with TRBJ2-1; TRBD1 agrees at 7 bases. V lost 7 bases to trimming and J lost 6 bases; unmatched junction nucleotides: 9. Per germline, CDR1 MNHNY and CDR2 SVGAGI (reference sequence). The CDR3 has 14 amino acids. The CDR3 region has the DNA TGTGCCAGCACTAGACAGGGAACAATCAATGAGCAGTTCTTC. Encoded protein: CASTRQGTINEQFF.

The gene calls are TRBV6-5 and TRBJ1-2; D remains unclear. V dropped 2 bases and J dropped 2 bases, with 6 bases sitting between them. Germline V CDR1 and CDR2: MNHEY, SVGAGI. The CDR3 is 13 residues long. The chain's CDR3 is CASSYAQNYGYTF. The CDR3 DNA sequence: TGTGCCAGCAGTTACGCACAGAACTATGGCTACACCTTC.

The chain carries TRBV5-1 and TRBJ2-1; 10 positions agree with TRBD2. Germline V gene data show CDR1 as SGHRS and CDR2 as YFSETQ. The CDR3 consists of 15 residues. The junction had 6 bases not matched to a gene; V was cut back by 4 bases and J by 5 bases. The CDR3 nucleotides are TGCGCCAGCAGCCCCGGGACTAGCGCCAACAATGAGCAGTTCTTC. This codes for CASSPGTSANNEQFF.

The chain has TRBV20-1 and TRBJ2-1; D not resolved. CDR1 and CDR2 (germline): DFQATT, SNEGSKA (reference sequence). V lost 4 bases and J 5 bases, leaving 6 bases between the germline ends. This CDR3 is built from 11 residues. In nucleotides, the CDR3 is TGCAGTGCTATCTATAACAATGAGCAGTTCTTC. It is translated as CSAIYNNEQFF.

On this clone: The junction and the germline gene differ at one end; a read error may be behind it. The rearrangement links TRBV7-9 to TRBJ1-2, with 10 bases aligning to TRBD1. CDR3 length: 17 residues. CDR1 and CDR2 from the germline V gene are SEHNR and FQNEAQ (reference sequence). DNA of the CDR3: TGTTCCAGCAGCGCCGGACAGGGGGGGGAGAGAATCTATGGCTACACCTTC. Its translation: CSSSAGQGGERIYGYTF.

The chain employs TRBV10-3 and TRBJ2-3; perhaps TRBD1 as D (5 bases). The V gene lost 3 bases and the J gene lost 4 bases, with 11 bases spanning the gap. The CDR3 consists of 14 residues. The germline gives CDR1 ENHRY, CDR2 SYGVKD. CDR3 sequence: CAISEREGADTQYF. The CDR3, as DNA: TGTGCCATCAGTGAACGCGAAGGGGCAGATACGCAGTATTTT.

The chain couples TRBV28 to TRBJ1-2, with 8 bases lining up with TRBD1. J gave up 3 bases and V 6 bases, and 6 bases lay outside the gene matches. Germline loops: CDR1 MDHEN, CDR2 SYDVKM. The CDR3 has 14 residues. This CDR3 reads CASSPGQAYYGYTF. CDR3 in DNA: TGTGCCAGCAGCCCGGGACAGGCCTACTATGGCTACACCTTC.

V and J are TRBV18 and TRBJ1-1; a weak D match, TRBD1 (6 bases). Germline lookup yields CDR1 KGHSH and CDR2 LQKENI. The CDR3 length is 15 residues. Trimming removed 3 bases at V and 0 bases at J, with 11 bases between. CDR3 DNA sequence: TGTGCCAGCTCACCTCAAACAGGGCTGAACACTGAAGCTTTCTTT. This sequence encodes CASSPQTGLNTEAFF.

This chain uses TRBV19 with TRBJ1-2, with TRBD1 as a possible D gene (6 bases). The CDR3 consists of 14 residues. Trimming stripped 3 bases from V and 3 bases from J, with 11 bases between. The germline V gene encodes CDR1 LNHDA and CDR2 SQIVND (reference sequence). CDR3 region: CASSIRGRDYGYTF. The CDR3 DNA sequence: TGTGCCAGTAGTATCAGGGGAAGAGACTATGGCTACACCTTC.

This chain joins TRBV5-1 and TRBJ2-7; 8 nucleotides match TRBD1. Germline lookup yields CDR1 SGHRS and CDR2 YFSETQ. The CDR3 consists of 14 residues. V gave up 2 bases and J gave up 6 bases; unmatched junction bases: 7. CDR3 sequence: CASSLNRGTGEQYF. CDR3 in DNA: TGCGCCAGCAGCTTAAACAGGGGGACCGGCGAGCAGTACTTC.

This clone was counted once. The chain combines TRBV18 with TRBJ1-4; perhaps TRBD1 as D (5 bases). V was pared by 4 bases and J by 8 bases, with 14 bases between. Germline lookup yields CDR1 KGHSH and CDR2 LQKENI. This CDR3 is 14 amino acids long. CDR3 sequence (DNA): TGTGCCAGCTCACGATCCAGGGAAGGGGAAAAACTGTTTTTT. It encodes CASSRSREGEKLFF.

This chain joins TRBV28 and TRBJ2-2, with 10 bases fitting TRBD2. With 3 bases clipped from V and 8 bases from J, the junction kept 18 bases outside the gene matches. The CDR3 contains 19 residues. Germline values: CDR1 MDHEN, CDR2 SYDVKM. This CDR3 is CASSFLRHGGAGLAGELFF. CDR3 bases: TGTGCCAGCAGTTTTCTTAGGCACGGGGGGGCGGGACTAGCGGGGGAGCTGTTTTTT.

This chain uses TRBV7-9 with TRBJ1-6; D possibly corresponds to TRBD1 (6 bases). V lost 5 bases, J lost 0 bases, and 11 bases lay in between. The length of the CDR3 is 16 residues. The germline V gene has CDR1 SEHNR and CDR2 FQNEAQ (reference sequence). Here the CDR3 reads CASSPQGSSYNSPLHF. In DNA, the CDR3 is TGTGCCAGCAGCCCTCAGGGGAGCTCCTATAATTCACCCCTCCACTTT.